These 14 T cell receptor beta chains share one sample of origin, sequenced in a study of blood T cell repertoires in COVID-19. Using immunoSEQ multiplex PCR, the repertoire was profiled, and TCRdb retains in-frame clones only, with some absent. The repertoire holds 200,000 or so clones, with 88% as singletons. Material: peripheral blood. The receptor source for this set is a woman in her sixties or seventies with acute or convalescent COVID-19.

A single count supports this clone. The rearrangement links TRBV24-1 to TRBJ2-1; 7 bases line up with TRBD2. This CDR3 has 18 residues. Germline V gene data show CDR1 as KGHDR and CDR2 as SFDVKD. Germline trimming cut 2 bases from V and 6 bases from J; bases unmatched to any gene: 15. The CDR3 here is CATSDSPGTGGPFNEQFF. CDR3 DNA sequence: TGTGCCACCAGTGATTCTCCGGGTACGGGGGGTCCCTTCAATGAGCAGTTCTTC.

The chain uses TRBV18 and TRBJ1-3; the D gene is possibly TRBD1 (6 bases). This CDR3 contains 14 residues. The V and J ends lost 3 bases and 4 bases respectively, with 10 bases between them. CDR1 KGHSH and CDR2 LQKENI come from the germline V gene. CDR3 bases: TGTGCCAGCTCACCTGAAGGACAGGGAAACACCATATATTTT. As protein: CASSPEGQGNTIYF.

CDR3 sequence reads: CAHSTGTSRTDTQYF. In DNA form, the CDR3 reads TGTGCCCATTCAACCGGGACTAGCCGCACAGATACGCAGTATTTT. The chain has TRBV7-9 and TRBJ2-3, with 9 bases fitting TRBD2. Per the germline V gene, CDR1 is SEHNR and CDR2 is FQNEAQ (reference sequence). The CDR3 totals 15 residues. V lost 11 bases to trimming and J lost 1 base; unmatched junction nucleotides: 10.

This chain connects TRBV28 to TRBJ2-5, with TRBD1 identical over 9 bases. CDR3 size: 16 residues. Trimming at V came to 7 bases and at J to 5 bases, leaving 14 bases not matched to a gene. CDR1 MDHEN and CDR2 SYDVKM come from the germline V gene. CDR3 protein: CASTSAGQGLRETQYF. The DNA of the CDR3 is TGTGCCAGCACAAGTGCGGGACAGGGTTTGCGGGAGACCCAGTACTTC.

The chain joins TRBV19 to TRBJ2-3; perhaps TRBD2 as D (5 bases). Trimming pared 3 bases from V and 5 bases from J, leaving 12 bases between. The length of the CDR3 is 14 residues. CDR1 and CDR2 (germline): LNHDA, SQIVND (reference sequence). The CDR3 DNA follows: TGTGCCAGTAGTATCAAAATGGCGGGAGATACGCAGTATTTT. Amino acids: CASSIKMAGDTQYF.

V is TRBV5-1 and J is TRBJ2-1; no definite D call. Germline CDR1 is SGHRS and CDR2 is YFSETQ. With 4 bases removed from V and 0 bases from J, the gap between germline ends came to 5 bases. The CDR3 runs to 13 residues. Here the CDR3 DNA reads TGCGCCAGCAGCCCGAGCTCCTACAATGAGCAGTTCTTC. Protein product: CASSPSSYNEQFF.

The chain recombines TRBV2 with TRBJ1-1; D ambiguous. CDR3 length equals 11 residues. CDR1 and CDR2 from the germline V gene are SNHLY and FYNNEI. With 8 bases removed from V and 10 bases from J, the gap between germline ends came to 14 bases. CDR3 residues: CASQREGRAFF. CDR3 bases: TGTGCCAGCCAGAGGGAGGGCCGAGCTTTCTTT.

V usage is TRBV10-3 and J usage is TRBJ2-7, with D possibly TRBD2 on 5 matching bases. Trimming shortened V by 3 bases and J by 4 bases, and 13 bases separated the two germline ends. This CDR3 region has 14 residues. The V gene's germline CDR1 is ENHRY and CDR2 SYGVKD. The CDR3 nucleotides are TGTGCCATCAGTGACCCGGGAATTAGTTACGAGCAGTACTTC. It codes for CAISDPGISYEQYF.

The V and J genes are TRBV28 and TRBJ2-1; D perhaps matches TRBD2 (5 bases). The CDR3 runs to 13 residues. The V end lost 2 bases, the J end lost 12 bases, and 14 bases lay between the germline ends. CDR1 and CDR2 (germline): MDHEN, SYDVKM. The CDR3 region is CASSLPDLFGQFF. In DNA, the CDR3 is TGTGCCAGCAGTTTACCGGACTTGTTTGGGCAGTTCTTC.

The chain links TRBV14 to TRBJ2-1, with a possible D match to TRBD1 (6 bases). The CDR3 length is 21 residues. CDR1 is SGHDN, CDR2 FVKESK, per germline. Trimming shortened V by 3 bases and J by 0 bases, and 27 bases separated the two germline ends. This CDR3 reads CASSQDPIYPPGHYSYNEQFF. In DNA, the CDR3 is TGTGCCAGCAGCCAGGATCCGATTTATCCGCCGGGACACTACTCCTACAATGAGCAGTTCTTC.

The chain joins TRBV5-5 to TRBJ1-6, with a tentative D call TRBD1 (5 bases). CDR1 is SGHKS, CDR2 YYEKEE, per germline (reference sequence). This CDR3 has 15 amino acids. Trimming cost V 3 bases and J 9 bases, with 16 bases left between them. CDR3 sequence (DNA): TGTGCCAGCAGCTGGGGCACTTCGGATAGTTCACCCCTCCACTTT. This sequence encodes CASSWGTSDSSPLHF.

The CDR3 DNA reads as TGTGCCAGTAGTATGGGACAGGCCTACAATGAGCAGTTCTTC. Protein: CASSMGQAYNEQFF. This rearrangement joins TRBV19 to TRBJ2-1; 8 bases are shared with TRBD1. Germline V CDR1 and CDR2: LNHDA, SQIVND (reference sequence). The V segment lost 3 bases and the J segment 2 bases; nucleotides outside the gene matches: 0. There are 14 residues in the CDR3.

The rearrangement joins TRBV3-1 (or the pseudogene TRBV3-2) to TRBJ1-2; D is unclear. CDR3 length: 13 amino acids. V was pared by 4 bases and J by 4 bases, with 10 bases between. Germline-derived CDR1 and CDR2 are LGHDT and YNNKEL (reference sequence). The CDR3 DNA is TGTGCCAGCAGCCCCGTACAGACCTATGGCTACACCTTC. It yields the protein CASSPVQTYGYTF.

The V gene is TRBV3-1 (or the pseudogene TRBV3-2), the J gene TRBJ1-4; weak D call: TRBD1 (6 bases). The V gene lost 8 bases and the J gene lost 5 bases, with 12 bases spanning the gap. Germline loops: CDR1 LGHDT, CDR2 YNNKEL (reference sequence). This CDR3 is built from 13 residues. CDR3 in DNA: TGTGCCAGCCACCAGGGGTCAAATGAAAAACTGTTTTTT. Translated: CASHQGSNEKLFF.